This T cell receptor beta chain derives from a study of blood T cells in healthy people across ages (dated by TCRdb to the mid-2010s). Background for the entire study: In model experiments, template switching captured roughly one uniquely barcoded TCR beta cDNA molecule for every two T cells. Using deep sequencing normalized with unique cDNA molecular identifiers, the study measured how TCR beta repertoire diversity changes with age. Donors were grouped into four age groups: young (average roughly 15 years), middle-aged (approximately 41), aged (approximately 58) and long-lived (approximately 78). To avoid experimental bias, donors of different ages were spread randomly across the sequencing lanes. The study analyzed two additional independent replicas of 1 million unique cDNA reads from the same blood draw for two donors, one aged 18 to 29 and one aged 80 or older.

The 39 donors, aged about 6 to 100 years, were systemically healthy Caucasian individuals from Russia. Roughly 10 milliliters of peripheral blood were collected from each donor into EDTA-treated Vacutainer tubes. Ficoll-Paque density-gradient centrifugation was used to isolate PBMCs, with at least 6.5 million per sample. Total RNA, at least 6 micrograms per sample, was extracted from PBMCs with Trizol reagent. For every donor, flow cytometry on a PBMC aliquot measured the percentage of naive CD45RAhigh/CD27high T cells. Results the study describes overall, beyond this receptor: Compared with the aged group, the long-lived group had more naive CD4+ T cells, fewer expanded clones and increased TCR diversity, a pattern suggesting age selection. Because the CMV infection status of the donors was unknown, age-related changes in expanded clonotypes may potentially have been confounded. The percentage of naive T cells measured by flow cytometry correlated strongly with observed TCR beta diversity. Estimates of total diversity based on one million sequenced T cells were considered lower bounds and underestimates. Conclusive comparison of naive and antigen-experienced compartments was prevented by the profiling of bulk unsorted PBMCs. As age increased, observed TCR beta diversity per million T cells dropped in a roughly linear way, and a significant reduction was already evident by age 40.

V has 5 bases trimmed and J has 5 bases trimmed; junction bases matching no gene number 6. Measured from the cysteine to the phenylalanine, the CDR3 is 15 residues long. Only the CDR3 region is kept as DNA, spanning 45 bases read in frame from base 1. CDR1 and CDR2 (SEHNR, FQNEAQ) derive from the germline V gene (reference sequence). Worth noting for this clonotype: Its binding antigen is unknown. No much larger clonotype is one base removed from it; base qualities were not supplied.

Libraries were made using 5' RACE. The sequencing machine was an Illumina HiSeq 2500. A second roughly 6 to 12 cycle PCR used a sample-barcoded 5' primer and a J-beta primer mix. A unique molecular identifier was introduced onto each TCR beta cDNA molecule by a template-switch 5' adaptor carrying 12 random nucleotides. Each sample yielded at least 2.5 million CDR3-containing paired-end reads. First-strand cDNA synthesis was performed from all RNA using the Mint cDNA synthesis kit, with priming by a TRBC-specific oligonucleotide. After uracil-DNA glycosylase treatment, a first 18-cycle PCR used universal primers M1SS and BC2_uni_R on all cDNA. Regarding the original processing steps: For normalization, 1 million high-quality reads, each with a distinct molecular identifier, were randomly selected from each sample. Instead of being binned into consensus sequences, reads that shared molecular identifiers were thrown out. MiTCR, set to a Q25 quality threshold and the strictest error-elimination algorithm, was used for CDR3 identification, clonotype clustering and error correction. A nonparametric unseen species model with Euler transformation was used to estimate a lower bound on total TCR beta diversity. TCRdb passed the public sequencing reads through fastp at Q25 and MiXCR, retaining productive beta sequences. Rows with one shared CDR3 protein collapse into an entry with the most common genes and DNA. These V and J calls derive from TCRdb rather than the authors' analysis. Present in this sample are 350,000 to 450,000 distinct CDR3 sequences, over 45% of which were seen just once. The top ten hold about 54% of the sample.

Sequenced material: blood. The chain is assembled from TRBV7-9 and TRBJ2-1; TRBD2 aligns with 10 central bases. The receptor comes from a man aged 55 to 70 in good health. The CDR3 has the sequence CASSPLAGADNEQFF. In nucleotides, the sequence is TGTGCCAGCAGCCCCCTAGCGGGGGCGGACAATGAGCAGTTCTTC.